Listed here are 21 T cell receptor beta chains from one sample, sequenced in a study of blood T cell repertoires in COVID-19. Here immunoSEQ multiplex PCR was the method, and the copy in TCRdb shows in-frame clones only, minus some. The sample has around 170,000 clones, about 80% seen once. Sequenced material: peripheral blood. All receptors derive from a young man with active or convalescent COVID-19.

CDR3 DNA: TGTGCCAGCTCACAACTTGGGACAGAGAACTATAATTCACCCCTCCACTTT. Encoded protein: CASSQLGTENYNSPLHF. This chain links TRBV18 with TRBJ1-6; 7 bases map to TRBD1. Germline-derived CDR1 and CDR2 are KGHSH and LQKENI. This CDR3 comprises 17 residues. Losses at the gene ends were 4 bases for V and 3 bases for J; bases not matched to a gene: 9. The full variable domain, its missing parts supplied by reference TRBV18 and TRBJ1-6, is NAGVMQNPRHLVRRRGQEARLRCSPMKGHSHVYWYRQLPEEGLKFMVYLQKENIIDESGMPKERFSAEFPKEGPSILRIQQVVRGDSAAYFCASSQLGTENYNSPLHFGNGTRLTVT.

This clone was seen a handful of times. V and J are TRBV18 and TRBJ2-7; 8 nucleotides agree with TRBD1. From germline, CDR1 is KGHSH and CDR2 LQKENI. With 2 bases clipped from V and 3 bases from J, the junction kept 6 bases outside the gene matches. The CDR3 extends over 15 amino acids. DNA of the CDR3: TGTGCCAGCTCACCAAGGAGACAGGGGAACTACGAGCAGTACTTC. This sequence encodes CASSPRRQGNYEQYF.

This chain connects TRBV11-1 to TRBJ2-5; TRBD1 is a possible D gene (6 bases). The V gene lost 5 bases and the J gene lost 5 bases, with 9 bases spanning the gap. Germline-derived CDR1 and CDR2 are SGHAT and FQDESV (reference sequence). The CDR3 length is 12 residues. For the CDR3, the DNA is TGTGCCAGCAGCCTGCAGGGGGAGACCCAGTACTTC. Its translation is CASSLQGETQYF.

CDR3 sequence reads: CASSRQGAGEKLFF. As DNA, the CDR3 is TGTGCCAGCAGCAGACAGGGGGCAGGGGAAAAACTGTTTTTT. This rearrangement joins TRBV7-9 to TRBJ1-4, with 10 positions matching TRBD1. The CDR3 is 14 residues long. V shed 5 bases and J 8 bases; nucleotides not matched to a gene: 5. In germline, CDR1 is SEHNR, CDR2 FQNEAQ (reference sequence).

The genes are TRBV5-1 and TRBJ2-5, with D perhaps matching TRBD2 (5 bases). From germline, CDR1 is SGHRS and CDR2 YFSETQ. The CDR3 totals 16 residues. The V end lost 1 base, the J end lost 0 bases, and 13 bases lay between the germline ends. The CDR3 protein is CASSLNPPGYQETQYF. In DNA, the CDR3 is TGCGCCAGCAGCTTGAATCCCCCGGGGTACCAAGAGACCCAGTACTTC.

The chain uses TRBV2 and TRBJ2-7; 9 nucleotides line up with TRBD2. CDR1 SNHLY and CDR2 FYNNEI come from the germline V gene. The CDR3 runs 18 residues. J gave up 0 bases and V 2 bases, and 11 bases lay outside the gene matches. This CDR3 is CASSESLAGAPSSYEQYV. The DNA of the CDR3 is TGTGCCAGCAGTGAAAGTTTAGCGGGGGCGCCAAGCTCCTACGAGCAGTACGTC.

The rearrangement joins TRBV27 to TRBJ1-5; no reliable D call. Germline V gene sequence: CDR1 MNHEY, CDR2 SMNVEV (reference sequence). This CDR3 has 16 amino acids. V was cut by 5 bases and J by 0 bases, with 14 bases left in between. CDR3 region: CASSPLGGYSNQPQHF. The CDR3 nucleotides are TGTGCCAGCAGTCCGTTGGGAGGGTATAGCAATCAGCCCCAGCATTTT.

The chain is built from TRBV27 and TRBJ2-7, with D possibly matching TRBD2 (6 bases). This CDR3 comprises 14 residues. The V and J ends lost 5 bases and 2 bases respectively, with 13 bases between them. Germline CDR1 is MNHEY and CDR2 is SMNVEV (reference sequence). CDR3 amino acids: CASSTAGLAYEQYF. CDR3 bases: TGTGCCAGCAGTACCGCGGGATTGGCCTACGAGCAGTACTTC.

This clone was seen many times. V gene TRBV7-2 combines with J gene TRBJ2-1, with TRBD2 matching 12 bases. V gave up 5 bases and J gave up 5 bases; unmatched junction bases: 4. The CDR3 loop spans 15 amino acids. Germline CDR1 reads SGHTA; CDR2 reads FQGNSA. The CDR3 nucleotides read TGTGCCAGCAGCCCCACTAGCGGGGGGCACAATGAGCAGTTCTTC. It yields the protein CASSPTSGGHNEQFF.

As DNA, the CDR3 is TGTGCCAGTAGTACAGGGAAGCGGGTCCGCCCGGGGGAGCAGTTCTTC. Its translation is CASSTGKRVRPGEQFF. The rearrangement uses TRBV19 and TRBJ2-1; TRBD2 is a possible D gene (6 bases). The CDR3 is 16 amino acids. The germline V gene encodes CDR1 LNHDA and CDR2 SQIVND (reference sequence). Between the trimmed V and J ends, which lost 4 bases and 10 bases, there was a span of 23 bases. The variable domain in full, completed from reference TRBV19 and TRBJ2-1, reads DGGITQSPKYLFRKEGQNVTLSCEQNLNHDAMYWYRQDPGQGLRLIYYSQIVNDFQKGDIAEGYSVSREKKESFPLTVTSAQKNPTAFYLCASSTGKRVRPGEQFFGPGTRLTVL.

The chain has TRBV4-1 and TRBJ1-5; 8 bases are shared with TRBD1. Germline-derived CDR1 and CDR2 are MGHRA and YSYEKL. J was trimmed by 6 bases and V by 1 base; bases with no gene match: 2. The CDR3 is 14 residues long. CDR3 in DNA: TGCGCCAGCAGCCAAGCACAGGGGGGTCAGCCCCAGCATTTT. Protein product: CASSQAQGGQPQHF.

The V call is TRBV6-5, the J call TRBJ1-2; D gene uncertain. Germline CDR1 reads MNHEY; CDR2 reads SVGAGI. The CDR3 is 15 residues long. V lost 6 bases, J lost 4 bases, and 18 bases lay in between. CDR3 region: CASSYRDRRVYGYTF. The CDR3 region has the DNA TGTGCCAGCAGCTACCGAGACCGACGGGTCTATGGCTACACCTTC.

V usage is TRBV5-5 and J usage is TRBJ1-2; TRBD1 aligns across 10 bases. The CDR3 has 14 amino acids. J was trimmed by 12 bases and V by 3 bases; bases with no gene match: 11. CDR1 and CDR2 (germline): SGHKS, YYEKEE (reference sequence). The CDR3 sequence is CASSWDRGQSAHTF. In DNA form, the CDR3 reads TGTGCCAGCAGCTGGGACAGGGGTCAATCGGCGCACACCTTC.

The chain links TRBV4-1 to TRBJ2-1, with a possible D match to TRBD1 (6 bases). CDR1 and CDR2 from the germline V gene are MGHRA and YSYEKL. Trimming took 3 bases from V and 6 from J, leaving 15 bases between them. The CDR3 has 15 amino acids. CDR3 in DNA: TGCGCCAGCAGCCAGCCAGCGACAGGTAGCAATGAGCAGTTCTTC. It codes for CASSQPATGSNEQFF.

Turning to this clone: The same CDR3 can be traced to other DNA sequences in this sample. This chain uses TRBV18 with TRBJ2-1, with 11 bases lining up with TRBD2. V lost 3 bases and J lost 5; bases outside the gene matches: 3. CDR3 length equals 15 residues. CDR1 and CDR2 (germline): KGHSH, LQKENI. CDR3 in amino acids: CASSPGTSGNNEQFF. CDR3 DNA sequence: TGTGCCAGCTCACCGGGGACTAGCGGTAACAATGAGCAGTTCTTC.

The chain is built from TRBV20-1 and TRBJ2-2; 11 bases fit TRBD2. With V trimmed by 3 bases and J by 6 bases, 9 bases remained unmatched. The CDR3 has 16 amino acids. Germline V CDR1 and CDR2: DFQATT, SNEGSKA (reference sequence). CDR3 DNA sequence: TGCAGTGCTAGTGTAGCGGGGGGGCCAAGACCCGGGGAGCTGTTTTTT. This encodes CSASVAGGPRPGELFF.

This clone was picked up one time. The chain links TRBV6-5 to TRBJ2-5; D is perhaps TRBD1 (7 bases). The CDR3 is 16 residues long. V lost 2 bases to trimming and J lost 5 bases, with 18 bases between them. CDR1 is MNHEY and CDR2 is SVGAGI in the germline V gene. The chain's CDR3 is CASSYEETGRRETQYF. CDR3 bases: TGTGCCAGCAGTTACGAAGAGACAGGGAGGCGGGAGACCCAGTACTTC.

This chain links TRBV10-3 with TRBJ1-3; 8 bases line up with TRBD1. Germline CDR1 ENHRY, CDR2 SYGVKD. The CDR3 contains 14 residues. The trim removed 3 bases at V and 5 bases at J, leaving 3 bases unmatched. CDR3 sequence (DNA): TGTGCCATCAGTGACACAGGGGGAAGAAACACCATATATTTT. Encoded protein: CAISDTGGRNTIYF.

This chain joins TRBV6-5 and TRBJ2-2; the match to TRBD1 covers 10 bases. This CDR3 comprises 14 residues. The V gene's germline CDR1 is MNHEY and CDR2 SVGAGI. Trimming cost V 6 bases and J 7 bases; bases outside gene matches: 5. CDR3 DNA sequence: TGTGCCAGCAGACTGGACAGGGGGAACGGGGAGCTGTTTTTT. Its translation: CASRLDRGNGELFF.

The V call is TRBV11-2, the J call TRBJ2-5; 9 bases line up with TRBD2. The V and J ends lost 0 bases and 5 bases, in that order; junction bases with no gene match: 4. In germline, CDR1 is SGHAT, CDR2 FQNNGV. This CDR3 is 15 amino acids long. The CDR3 DNA follows: TGTGCCAGCAGCTTAGAAGGACTAGCGCGGGAGACCCAGTACTTC. Translating it yields CASSLEGLARETQYF.

This clone appeared once. V is TRBV27 and J is TRBJ1-6; 10 bases are a match to TRBD1. V lost 5 bases, J lost 12 bases, and 10 bases stayed unmatched. CDR1 and CDR2 from the germline V gene are MNHEY and SMNVEV (reference sequence). This CDR3 spans 15 amino acids. The CDR3 bases are TGTGCCAGCAGTCCCGGGACAGGGGCCCGTGGACCCCTCCACTTT. Amino acid sequence: CASSPGTGARGPLHF.